One sample yielded the 11 T cell receptor beta chains listed below, sequenced in a study of T cell responses to AZD1222 COVID-19 vaccine. Here immunoSEQ multiplex PCR was the method, and the copy in TCRdb shows in-frame clones only, minus some. This sample has 70,000 to 95,000 clones, with approximately 89% found just once. Sequencing used peripheral blood, obtained 28 days after the second AZD1222 dose. These receptors all stem from an adult who received the AZD1222 COVID-19 vaccine.

The genes are TRBV7-9 and TRBJ1-3; TRBD1 might be the D (5 bases). Trimming left V 5 bases short and J 2 bases short, with 16 bases between. Germline-derived CDR1 and CDR2 are SEHNR and FQNEAQ (reference sequence). The CDR3 is 16 amino acids. The CDR3 bases are TGTGCCAGCAGCGCGGGACTGGCCTACCCTGGAAACACCATATATTTT. Translating it yields CASSAGLAYPGNTIYF. Complete variable domain (other parts from reference TRBV7-9 and TRBJ1-3): DTGVSQNPRHKITKRGQNVTFRCDPISEHNRLYWYRQTLGQGPEFLTYFQNEAQLEKSRLLSDRFSAERPKGSFSTLEIQRTEQGDSAMYLCASSAGLAYPGNTIYFGEGSWLTVV.

This rearrangement joins TRBV10-2 to TRBJ1-3; 8 nucleotides agree with TRBD1. CDR1 WSHSY and CDR2 SAAADI come from the germline V gene. With V trimmed by 3 bases and J by 3 bases, 4 bases remained unmatched. This CDR3 contains 15 residues. CDR3 protein: CASSERTGGGNTIYF. The CDR3 DNA reads as TGCGCCAGCAGTGAACGAACAGGGGGTGGAAACACCATATATTTT.

This chain joins TRBV9 and TRBJ2-3, with D possibly being TRBD2 (5 bases). From germline, CDR1 is SGDLS and CDR2 YYNGEE. Trimming removed 0 bases from V and 2 bases from J, with 19 bases in between. The CDR3 runs 18 residues. CDR3 coding DNA: TGTGCCAGCAGCGTAGCCAGCGGCGGATCCTTTTTCACAGATACGCAGTATTTT. Translation: CASSVASGGSFFTDTQYF. Complete variable domain (other parts from reference TRBV9 and TRBJ2-3): DSGVTQTPKHLITATGQRVTLRCSPRSGDLSVYWYQQSLDQGLQFLIQYYNGEERAKGNILERFSAQQFPDLHSELNLSSLELGDSALYFCASSVASGGSFFTDTQYFGPGTRLTVL.

This clone was picked up one time. This sequence joins TRBV24-1 and TRBJ2-3; D gene unclear. CDR1 and CDR2 from the germline V gene are KGHDR and SFDVKD. CDR3 size: 14 residues. The V end lost 3 bases, the J end lost 2 bases, and 8 bases lay between the germline ends. CDR3 DNA: TGTGCCACCAGTGATCGACTGTTCACAGATACGCAGTATTTT. Its protein is CATSDRLFTDTQYF.

J is TRBJ2-7 and V is TRBV5-4; weak D call: TRBD2 (6 bases). Germline CDR1 reads SGHNT; CDR2 reads YYREEE (reference sequence). This CDR3 is 15 amino acids long. Trimming left V 2 bases short and J 0 bases short, with 12 bases between. In DNA, the CDR3 is TGTGCCAGCAGCTTAGGGCGGGGAAGCTCCTACGAGCAGTACTTC. Its protein is CASSLGRGSSYEQYF. The whole variable domain, filled in from reference TRBV5-4 and TRBJ2-7, reads ETGVTQSPTHLIKTRGQQVTLRCSSQSGHNTVSWYQQALGQGPQFIFQYYREEENGRGNFPPRFSGLQFPNYSSELNVNALELDDSALYLCASSLGRGSSYEQYFGPGTRLTVT.

The chain carries TRBV7-2 and TRBJ2-3, with a weak D call TRBD2 (6 bases). The germline V gene encodes CDR1 SGHTA and CDR2 FQGNSA. The ends were cut back, 5 bases at V and 1 base at J, with 16 bases in the middle. The CDR3 runs 16 residues. CDR3 residues: CASSPVAGMGTDTQYF. In DNA, the CDR3 is TGTGCCAGCAGCCCGGTGGCGGGAATGGGCACAGATACGCAGTATTTT.

The V call is TRBV13, the J call TRBJ1-4; D possibly corresponds to TRBD1 (6 bases). CDR1 and CDR2 (germline): PRHDT, FYEKMQ (reference sequence). This CDR3 spans 15 amino acids. Between the trimmed V and J ends, which lost 3 bases and 2 bases, there was a span of 10 bases. The CDR3 here is CASSFGGPTNEKLFF. DNA of the CDR3: TGTGCCAGCAGCTTCGGGGGGCCGACTAATGAAAAACTGTTTTTT.

The chain links TRBV11-2 to TRBJ2-3; D might be TRBD1 or TRBD2, each matching 5 bases. Germline CDR1 SGHAT, CDR2 FQNNGV. This CDR3 has 15 residues. V was trimmed by 6 bases and J by 6 bases, leaving 19 bases between them. Here the CDR3 DNA reads TGTGCCAGCAGTCGGGACGGATACCAAACCGATACGCAGTATTTT. This codes for CASSRDGYQTDTQYF.

The chain uses TRBV7-9 and TRBJ2-1; tentatively, D is TRBD2 (6 bases). CDR3 size: 15 residues. Per the germline V gene, CDR1 is SEHNR and CDR2 is FQNEAQ (reference sequence). Trimming pared 1 base from V and 2 bases from J, leaving 9 bases between. CDR3 bases: TGTGCCAGCAGCTTAGGTCTAGCGACCTACAATGAGCAGTTCTTC. This encodes CASSLGLATYNEQFF.

The V gene is TRBV11-1, the J gene TRBJ1-6; D unresolved. The germline V gene has CDR1 SGHAT and CDR2 FQDESV (reference sequence). The CDR3 sequence is 16 residues long. V was trimmed by 4 bases and J by 7 bases, leaving 17 bases between them. CDR3 protein: CASSSGGSAKNSPLHF. The CDR3 DNA reads TGTGCCAGCAGCTCTGGAGGTTCAGCGAAGAATTCACCCCTCCACTTT. The full variable domain, in which reference TRBV11-1 and TRBJ1-6 provide the parts outside the CDR3, is EAEVAQSPRYKITEKSQAVAFWCDPISGHATLYWYRQILGQGPELLVQFQDESVVDDSQLPKDRFSAERLKGVDSTLKIQPAELGDSAMYLCASSSGGSAKNSPLHFGNGTRLTVT.

This chain uses TRBV9 with TRBJ1-4; unclear D gene. The CDR3 contains 15 residues. CDR1 SGDLS and CDR2 YYNGEE come from the germline V gene. V lost 1 base to trimming and J lost 4 bases, with 11 bases between them. The CDR3 sequence: CASSVQAAINEKLFF. The CDR3 DNA sequence: TGTGCCAGCAGCGTACAGGCAGCCATTAATGAAAAACTGTTTTTT.